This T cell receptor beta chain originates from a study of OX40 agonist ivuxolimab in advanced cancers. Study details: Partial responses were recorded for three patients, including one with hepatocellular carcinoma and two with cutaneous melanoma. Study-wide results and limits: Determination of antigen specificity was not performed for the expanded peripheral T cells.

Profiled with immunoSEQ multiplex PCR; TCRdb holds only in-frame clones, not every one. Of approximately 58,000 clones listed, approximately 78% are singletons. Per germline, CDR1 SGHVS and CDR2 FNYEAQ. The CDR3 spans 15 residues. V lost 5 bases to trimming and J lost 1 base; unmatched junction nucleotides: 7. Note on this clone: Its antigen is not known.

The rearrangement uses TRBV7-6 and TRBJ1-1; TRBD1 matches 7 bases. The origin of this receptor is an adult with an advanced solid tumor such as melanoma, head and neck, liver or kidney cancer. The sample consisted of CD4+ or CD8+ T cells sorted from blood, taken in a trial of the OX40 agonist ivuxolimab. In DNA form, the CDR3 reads TGTGCCAGCAGCCTAAGGACAGGAGAGAACACTGAAGCTTTCTTT. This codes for CASSLRTGENTEAFF.